The source of this T cell receptor (beta chain) is a study of cytomegalovirus exposure and HLA in healthy donors (dated by TCRdb to about 2017). At the level of the whole study: In an earlier analysis of 450 to 750 of the donors, 250 to 350 Gb of sequence data and 95 million to 130 million unique TCR beta sequences from 180 million or so T cells were reported. An early release that covered roughly 600 HLA-typed donors contained approximately 300 gigabases of sequencing data and tens of millions of unique TCR sequences. Among the roughly 400 genotyped donors, approximately 82% belonged to the genetic ancestry cluster associated with self-reported Caucasian donors. The study aimed to test whether signatures of past pathogen exposure could be identified by cataloging public T cell receptors. The T cell repertoires of 666 subjects were profiled by immunosequencing and related to cytomegalovirus serostatus. Besides the first cohort of more than 650 subjects, a separate validation cohort made up of 95 to 150 different subjects was used. To predict cytomegalovirus infection status, the study brought together high-throughput TCR immunosequencing, statistical association of individual TCRs with disease status, and machine learning. A later analysis re-analyzed previously published TCR beta repertoires from about 730 donors and added high-resolution HLA genotyping to study TCR occurrence patterns. In the later analysis, no new phenotypic data were used to find candidate immune exposures; instead, reliance was placed on TCR beta sequences and their occurrence across donors. An earlier analysis of 450 to 750 of the donors used high-throughput TCR beta sequencing to judge whether each TCR beta V gene segment behaved as functional or pseudogenic. Alongside the repertoire data, information on donor age, sex, ethnicity and CMV serostatus was compiled. A later genetic analysis took genome-wide SNP genotypes for about 65% of the 666 donors and used that subset as a discovery cohort. All discovery cohort repertoires had been generated on a single sequencing platform. HLA typing covered class I and class II loci at four-digit resolution. Typing coverage differed by locus: A, B, C, DRB1 and DQB1 were typed in roughly 620-630 donors, DQA1 in about 510, DPA1 in some 600, and DPB1 in roughly 470. Because of strong linkage in the cohort, roughly five DR-DQ haplotypes were treated as single units for association and clustering. Among roughly 400 genotyped donors of the cohort, an average of around 240,000 unique TCR beta nucleotide sequences were sequenced per donor, roughly 20% of them non-productive.

Study-level results and caveats: Roughly uniform sequencing depth across donors was assumed in presence/absence analyses, although this assumption may not hold. When HLA alleles, especially DR and DQ, strongly co-occurred, attributing TCR associations to individual alleles was difficult. In a later genetic analysis, a missense DCLRE1C variant was associated with V-gene and J-gene trimming of TCR beta chains, and the association was replicated in an independent cohort. Several of the top co-occurrence clusters appeared to be linked to parvovirus B19, influenza, CMV and Epstein-Barr virus, according to a later analysis. The sequencing pipeline was judged likely to have produced a cluster of highly shared sequence variants as a technical artifact. Compared with equally common non-associated chains, HLA-associated TCR beta chains in a later analysis were more clonally expanded and had lower generation probabilities. A few of the identified cytomegalovirus-associated TCR beta chains were confirmed in vitro to be specific for cytomegalovirus antigens. Across donors, most TCR sequences were observed very rarely, whereas some public TCRs were present in many individuals. A later analysis associated 17,000 or so TCR beta sequences with specific HLA alleles at a false discovery rate of 0.05. Because some donors lacked HLA typing at each locus, the association tests relied only on the typed subset. Linkage disequilibrium might explain the correlated functional status among segregating V segments, but an unknown experimental factor could not be ruled out. The classifier was reported to diagnose cytomegalovirus status with high specificity and sensitivity in both the original cohort and the validation cohort. The cohort was sequenced for TCR beta chains only, and without alpha or paired-chain data the features that could be detected were limited. The study listed 164 TCR beta chains as associated with cytomegalovirus. CMV serostatus was the only immune exposure information available for the cohort. A further reported finding was that TCR beta sequences accurately predicted the HLA-A and HLA-B alleles for most subjects in the first cohort. Broadly in line with IMGT annotations, most TCR beta V segments showed up in productive rearrangements about 90% or about 30% of the time in an earlier analysis of about 500 of the donors. In a later genetic analysis, fewer N-insertions in productive TCRs were reported among donors in an Asian-associated ancestry cluster than the roughly 640-donor mean. According to a later analysis, most CMV-associated TCR beta chains appeared to be HLA-restricted, and the HLA associations seemed to be driven largely by CMV exposure. In a later analysis, the rate of TCR association differed among HLA loci, with DRB1 alleles having the most associated TCRs and HLA-C alleles having the fewest. It was suggested by the authors that the approach could potentially be generalized to other disease states and immunological phenotypes. The earlier analysis of nearly 600 of the donors excluded roughly 16 rarely observed V segments, including chromosome 9 orphons, because counts were too low. Some IMGT-functional V segments, including TRBV6-2 and TRBV6-3, could not be told apart with the 87-base-pair reads, so those segments were excluded.

The cohort comprised approximately 700 healthy bone marrow donors. Cohort members were all nominally healthy when sampled, although unrecorded immune exposures were likely present. The donor was CMV seropositive and was included in the group of approximately 310 seropositive cohort members. Every donor gave a peripheral blood sample, and the peripheral blood mononuclear cells from that sample were used for TCR beta sequencing. The Qiagen DNeasy Blood Extraction Kit was used to extract genomic DNA from the blood cell samples. Receptor libraries were prepared by the immunoSEQ multiplex PCR assay. The multiplex PCR relied on a mix of 60 forward primers for TCR Vbeta segments and 13 reverse primers for TCR Jbeta segments. The CDR3 region of rearranged TCR beta genes was amplified from genomic DNA with a multiplex PCR assay. Amplified TCR beta libraries were sequenced as 87-base-pair reads on the Illumina HiSeq System. The paper's processing steps were these. In a later analysis, around 80 million unique TCR beta chains were counted across the roughly 700 repertoires, and around 10 million of these chains were shared by at least two donors. Raw reads were error-corrected and collapsed into unique sequences with a nearest-neighbor algorithm that merged closely related sequences to remove PCR and sequencing errors. Alignment of CDR3 sequences to IMGT reference sequences was used to assign V, D and J gene segments. Each retained sequence needed at least a six-nucleotide match to both a V gene segment and a J gene segment. Rearrangements were classified as productive when the CDR3 lacked stop codons and remained in frame with V and J, and all other rearrangements were classified as non-productive. CDR3 was defined according to IMGT convention as the region running from the second conserved V-encoded cysteine to the conserved J-encoded phenylalanine. In an earlier analysis of around 640 of the donors, sequences lacking an unambiguous match to a single V gene segment were excluded. An earlier analysis of 500 to 700 of the donors classified V segments as functional when productive rearrangements were above 56.7% and as segregating when the standard deviation between donors was above 5%. A statistical classification framework was built for diagnosing cytomegalovirus status from the catalog of TCR beta chain sequences. In a later analysis, TCR nucleotide sequences were compared against IMGT/GENE-DB human TR gene sequences so that V and J genes could be assigned. A later analysis assigned CDR3 sequences and most-parsimonious VDJ recombination scenarios with the TCRdist pipeline. In a later analysis, each TCR beta chain was defined by its CDR3 amino acid sequence together with its V-gene family, and reads lacking a unique V-gene family were excluded. A later analysis removed several hundred highly shared, low-generation-probability nucleotide sequences to deal with suspected cross-contamination and a sequencing artifact. In a later analysis, a clonal expansion index for each public chain was calculated from normalized within-repertoire ranks of inferred template counts. In a later analysis, generation probabilities were computed using a VDJ recombination model fitted to out-of-frame rearrangements, and the results were checked against IGoR. In a later analysis, TCR-TCR, TCR-HLA and TCR-CMV co-occurrence was scored with hypergeometric tests, and a repertoire-size bias correction was applied to TCR pairs. A later analysis estimated false discovery rates by permuting HLA or CMV assignments 20 times. In a later analysis, co-occurring TCRs were grouped using DBSCAN, with TCRdist sequence similarity added in when clustering inside HLA-allele-positive subsets. For co-occurrence clustering, repertoires with fewer than 30,000 or more than 120,000 public chains were excluded, along with roughly 5 repertoires with anomalous nucleotide sharing. In TCRdb, the immuneACCESS table is reduced to in-frame sequences with V and J assigned. These tables do not hold every clone; where another copy was compared, an unresolved V gene accounts for under half, and the others remain unexplained. That table supplies the V and J calls and clone size; D and trimming were determined from the DNA. Within this sample are about 140,000 clones, with about four fifths of them counted one time only. The top ten clonotypes cover roughly 4% of the sample.

Remarks on this clone: This receptor's antigen is unknown. No base qualities exist here, and no much larger clone lies one base off it.

V loses 0 bases, J loses 4 bases, and the germline ends lie 7 bases apart. Sequences SGHAT (CDR1) and FQDESV (CDR2) are obtained from the germline V gene (reference sequence). The CDR3 measures 14 amino acids from cysteine to phenylalanine. Only the CDR3 DNA stays, 42 bases, in frame from base 1. This sequence originates from a man in his forties in good health and CMV-seropositive. This chain is built from TRBV11-1 and TRBJ2-1; the D gene is perhaps TRBD2, from 5 matching bases. Sequenced sample: PBMCs. CDR3 reads: CASSLAGEYNEQFF. The nucleotides are TGTGCCAGCAGCTTAGCGGGAGAATACAATGAGCAGTTCTTC.